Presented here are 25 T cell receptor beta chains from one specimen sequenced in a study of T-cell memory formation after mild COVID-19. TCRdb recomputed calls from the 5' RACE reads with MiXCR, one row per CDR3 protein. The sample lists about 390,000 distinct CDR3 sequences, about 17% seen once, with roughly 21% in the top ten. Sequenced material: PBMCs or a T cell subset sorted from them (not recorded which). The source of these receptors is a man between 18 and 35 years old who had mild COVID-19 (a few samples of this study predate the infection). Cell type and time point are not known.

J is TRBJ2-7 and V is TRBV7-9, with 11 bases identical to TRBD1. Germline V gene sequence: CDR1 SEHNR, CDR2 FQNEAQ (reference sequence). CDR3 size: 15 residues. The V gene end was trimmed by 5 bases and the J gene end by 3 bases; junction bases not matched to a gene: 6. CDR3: CASSRRDRGVYEQYF. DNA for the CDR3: TGTGCCAGCAGCCGGCGGGACAGGGGGGTCTACGAGCAGTACTTC.

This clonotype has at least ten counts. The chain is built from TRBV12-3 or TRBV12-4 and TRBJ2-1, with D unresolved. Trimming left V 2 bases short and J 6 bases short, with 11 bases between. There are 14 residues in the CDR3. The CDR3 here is CASSLSVLGNEQFF. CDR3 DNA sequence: TGTGCCAGCAGTTTAAGTGTCCTTGGCAATGAGCAGTTCTTC.

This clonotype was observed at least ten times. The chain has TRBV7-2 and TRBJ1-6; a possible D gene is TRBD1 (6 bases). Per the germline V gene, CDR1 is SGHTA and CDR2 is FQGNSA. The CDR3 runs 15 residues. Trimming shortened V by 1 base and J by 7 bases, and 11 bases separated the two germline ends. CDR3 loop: CASSLVGGANSPLHF. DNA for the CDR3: TGTGCCAGCAGCTTAGTTGGGGGGGCAAATTCACCCCTCCACTTT.

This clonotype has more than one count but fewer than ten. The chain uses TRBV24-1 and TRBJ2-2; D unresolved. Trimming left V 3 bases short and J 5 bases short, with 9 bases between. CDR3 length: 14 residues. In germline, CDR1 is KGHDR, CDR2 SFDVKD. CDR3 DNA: TGTGCCACCAGTGATGGATGGGATACCGGGGAGCTGTTTTTT. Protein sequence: CATSDGWDTGELFF.

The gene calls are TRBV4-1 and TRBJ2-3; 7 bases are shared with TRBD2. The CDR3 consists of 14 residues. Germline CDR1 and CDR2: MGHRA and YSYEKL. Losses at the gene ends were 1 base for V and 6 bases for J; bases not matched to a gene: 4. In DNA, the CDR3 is TGCGCCAGCAGCCAAGTCGGAGCGGGGGATACGCAGTATTTT. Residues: CASSQVGAGDTQYF.

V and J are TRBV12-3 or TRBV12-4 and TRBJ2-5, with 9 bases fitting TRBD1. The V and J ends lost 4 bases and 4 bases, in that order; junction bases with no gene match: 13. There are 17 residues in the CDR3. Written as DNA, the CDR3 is TGTGCCAGCAGTTCTATTAGGGACAGGGTGGTTCGAGAGACCCAGTACTTC. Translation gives CASSSIRDRVVRETQYF.

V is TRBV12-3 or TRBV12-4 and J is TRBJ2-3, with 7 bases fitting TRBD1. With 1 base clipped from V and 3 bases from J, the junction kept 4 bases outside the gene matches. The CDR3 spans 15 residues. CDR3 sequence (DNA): TGTGCCAGCAGTTTAGAGGGGGCAGGGACAGATACGCAGTATTTT. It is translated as CASSLEGAGTDTQYF.

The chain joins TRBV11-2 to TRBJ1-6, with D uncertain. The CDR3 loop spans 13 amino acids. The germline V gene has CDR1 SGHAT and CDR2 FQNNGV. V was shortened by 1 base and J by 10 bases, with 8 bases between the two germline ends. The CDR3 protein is CASSLVELSPLHF. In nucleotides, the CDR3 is TGTGCCAGCAGCTTAGTCGAACTCTCACCCCTCCACTTT.

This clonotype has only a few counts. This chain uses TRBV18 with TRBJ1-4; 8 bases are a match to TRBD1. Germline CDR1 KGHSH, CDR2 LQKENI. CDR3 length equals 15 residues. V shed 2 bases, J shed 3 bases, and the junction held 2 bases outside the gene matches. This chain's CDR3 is CASSPLGQANEKLFF. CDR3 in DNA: TGTGCCAGCTCACCATTGGGACAGGCTAATGAAAAACTGTTTTTT.

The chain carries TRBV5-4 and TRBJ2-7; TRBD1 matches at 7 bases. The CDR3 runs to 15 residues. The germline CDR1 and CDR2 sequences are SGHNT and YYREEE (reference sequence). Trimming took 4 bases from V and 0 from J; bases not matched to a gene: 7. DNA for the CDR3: TGTGCCAGCAGCGCCGACAGGGTGAGCTCCTACGAGCAGTACGTC. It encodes CASSADRVSSYEQYV.

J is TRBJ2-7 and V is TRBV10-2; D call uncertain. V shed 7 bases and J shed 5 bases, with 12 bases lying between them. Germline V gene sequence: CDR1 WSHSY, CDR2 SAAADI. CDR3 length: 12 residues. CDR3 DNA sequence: TGCGCCAGCACCCCTAATTTCCACGAGCAGTACTTC. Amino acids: CASTPNFHEQYF.

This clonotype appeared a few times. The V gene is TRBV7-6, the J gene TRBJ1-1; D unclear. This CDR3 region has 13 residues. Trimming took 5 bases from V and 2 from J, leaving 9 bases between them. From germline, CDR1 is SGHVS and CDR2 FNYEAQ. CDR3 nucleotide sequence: TGTGCCAGCAGCCTCCAAGATAACACTGAAGCTTTCTTT. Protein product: CASSLQDNTEAFF.

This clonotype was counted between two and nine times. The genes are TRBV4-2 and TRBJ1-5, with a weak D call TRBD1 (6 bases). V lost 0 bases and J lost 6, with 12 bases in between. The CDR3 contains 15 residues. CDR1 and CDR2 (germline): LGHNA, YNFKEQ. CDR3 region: CASSQDLQGIQPQHF. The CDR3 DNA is TGTGCCAGCAGCCAAGATCTCCAGGGGATTCAGCCCCAGCATTTT.

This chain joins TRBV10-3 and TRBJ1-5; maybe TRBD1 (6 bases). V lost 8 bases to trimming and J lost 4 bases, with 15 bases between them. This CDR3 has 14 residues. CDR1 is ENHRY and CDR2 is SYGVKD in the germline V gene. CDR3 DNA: TGTGCCATCTCGCAACCGGGGGCAAATCAGCCCCAGCATTTT. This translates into CAISQPGANQPQHF.

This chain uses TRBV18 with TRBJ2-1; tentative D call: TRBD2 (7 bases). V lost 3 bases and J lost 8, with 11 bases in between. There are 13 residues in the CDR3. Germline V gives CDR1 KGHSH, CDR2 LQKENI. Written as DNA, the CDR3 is TGTGCCAGCTCACCTTCGGGGGGCGATGAGCAGTTCTTC. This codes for CASSPSGGDEQFF.

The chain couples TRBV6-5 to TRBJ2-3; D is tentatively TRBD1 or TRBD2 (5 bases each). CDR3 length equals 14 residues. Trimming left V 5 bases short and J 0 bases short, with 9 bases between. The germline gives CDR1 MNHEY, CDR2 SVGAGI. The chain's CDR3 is CASSHGTSTDTQYF. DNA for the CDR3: TGTGCCAGCAGTCACGGGACCAGCACAGATACGCAGTATTTT.

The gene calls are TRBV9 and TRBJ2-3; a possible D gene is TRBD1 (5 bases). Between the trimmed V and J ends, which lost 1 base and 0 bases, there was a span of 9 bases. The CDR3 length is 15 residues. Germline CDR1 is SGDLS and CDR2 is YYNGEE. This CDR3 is CASSVQGPSTDTQYF. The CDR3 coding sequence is TGTGCCAGCAGCGTACAGGGCCCCAGCACAGATACGCAGTATTTT. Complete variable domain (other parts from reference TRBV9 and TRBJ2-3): DSGVTQTPKHLITATGQRVTLRCSPRSGDLSVYWYQQSLDQGLQFLIQYYNGEERAKGNILERFSAQQFPDLHSELNLSSLELGDSALYFCASSVQGPSTDTQYFGPGTRLTVL.

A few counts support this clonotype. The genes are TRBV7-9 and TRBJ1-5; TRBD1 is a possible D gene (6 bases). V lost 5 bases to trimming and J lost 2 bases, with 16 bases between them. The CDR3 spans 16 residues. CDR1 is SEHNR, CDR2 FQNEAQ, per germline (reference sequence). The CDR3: CASSQTSRGGNQPQHF. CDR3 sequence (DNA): TGTGCCAGCAGCCAAACCTCCAGGGGTGGCAATCAGCCCCAGCATTTT. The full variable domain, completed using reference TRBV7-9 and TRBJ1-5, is DTGVSQNPRHKITKRGQNVTFRCDPISEHNRLYWYRQTLGQGPEFLTYFQNEAQLEKSRLLSDRFSAERPKGSFSTLEIQRTEQGDSAMYLCASSQTSRGGNQPQHFGDGTRLSIL.

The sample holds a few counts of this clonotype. The CDR3 DNA reads as TGTGCCAGCAGCAAACGGGGTCAGGGAGGTTCCTACAATGAGCAGTTCTTC. Protein product: CASSKRGQGGSYNEQFF. This chain connects TRBV21-1 to TRBJ2-1; the D call of TRBD1 is as the table states it, not checked on the DNA. TRBV21-1 is tagged as a pseudogene. CDR3 length: 17 amino acids.

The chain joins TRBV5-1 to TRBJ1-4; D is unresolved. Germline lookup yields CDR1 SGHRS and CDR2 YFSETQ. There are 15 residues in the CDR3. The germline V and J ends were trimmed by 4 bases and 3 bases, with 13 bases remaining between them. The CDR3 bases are TGCGCCAGCAGCGGCGGACGGACCTCTAATGAAAAACTGTTTTTT. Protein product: CASSGGRTSNEKLFF.

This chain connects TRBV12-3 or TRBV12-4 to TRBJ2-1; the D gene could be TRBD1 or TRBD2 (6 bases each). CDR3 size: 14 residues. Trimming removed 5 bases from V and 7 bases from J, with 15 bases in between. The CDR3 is CASSRLTGRNEQFF. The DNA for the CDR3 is TGTGCCAGCAGTCGCCTTACAGGGAGGAATGAGCAGTTCTTC.

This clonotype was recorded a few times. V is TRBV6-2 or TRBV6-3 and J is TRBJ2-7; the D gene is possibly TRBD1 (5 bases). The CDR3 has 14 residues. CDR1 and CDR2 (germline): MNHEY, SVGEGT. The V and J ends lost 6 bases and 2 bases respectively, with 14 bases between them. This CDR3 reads CASRTLGLAYEQYF. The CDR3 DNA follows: TGTGCCAGCAGAACCCTGGGGCTAGCCTACGAGCAGTACTTC.

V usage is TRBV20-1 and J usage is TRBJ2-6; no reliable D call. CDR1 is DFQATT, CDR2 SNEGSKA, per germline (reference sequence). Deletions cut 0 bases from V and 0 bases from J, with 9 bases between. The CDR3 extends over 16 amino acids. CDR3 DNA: TGCAGTGCTAGAGACCCATGGGACTCTGGGGCCAACGTCCTGACTTTC. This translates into CSARDPWDSGANVLTF.

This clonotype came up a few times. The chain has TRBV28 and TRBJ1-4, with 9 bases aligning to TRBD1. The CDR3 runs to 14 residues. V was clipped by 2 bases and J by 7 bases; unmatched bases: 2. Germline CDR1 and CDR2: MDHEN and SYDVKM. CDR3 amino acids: CASSLGQGIEKLFF. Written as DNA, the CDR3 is TGTGCCAGCAGTTTAGGACAGGGGATTGAAAAACTGTTTTTT.

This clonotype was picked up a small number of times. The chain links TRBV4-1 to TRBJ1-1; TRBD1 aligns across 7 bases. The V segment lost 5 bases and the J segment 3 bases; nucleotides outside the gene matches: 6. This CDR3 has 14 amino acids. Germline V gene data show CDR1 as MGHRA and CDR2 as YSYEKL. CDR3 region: CASSKHRGDTEAFF. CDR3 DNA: TGCGCCAGCAGCAAACACAGGGGCGACACTGAAGCTTTCTTT.